This paragraph reports one TCR beta chain. Its antigen remains unknown. The data originate from a study of cytomegalovirus exposure and HLA in healthy donors. Study-wide findings and caveats: Among TCR sequences, most were rare, though some public TCRs appeared in many donors. First-cohort TCR clusters were later found to tend to co-occur in the 120 validation repertoires. The investigators catalogued 150 to 200 TCR beta chains as cytomegalovirus-associated.

This CDR3 comprises 14 residues. Germline V gene sequence: CDR1 MNHNS, CDR2 SASEGT. After removal of 7 bases from V and 6 bases from J, the junction contained 8 bases not matched to a gene. Method: immunoSEQ multiplex PCR; TCRdb's copy keeps in-frame clones and lacks some. Of approximately 180,000 clones listed, roughly 89% were seen once; the top ten hold approximately 1.5%. The clonotype originates from a woman in her thirties in good health and CMV-seronegative. Sequencing input: PBMCs. V gene TRBV6-1 combines with J gene TRBJ2-7, with 11 bases that match TRBD1. CDR3 protein: CASITGTGGFEQYF. The DNA for the CDR3 is TGTGCCAGCATTACCGGGACAGGGGGATTCGAGCAGTACTTC.